The T cell receptor (beta chain) under discussion was sequenced for a study of CD8 T cells in ankylosing spondylitis. The trim removed 0 bases at V and 4 bases at J, leaving 11 bases unmatched. Germline loops: CDR1 SGDLS, CDR2 YYNGEE. The CDR3 runs to 17 residues. This clonotype was counted many times. Its antigen remains unidentified. General study points: Within matched ankylosing spondylitis synovial fluid, disease-linked clones were reportedly significantly enriched. Peripheral blood held disease-linked clones only at relatively low frequency, and these were CD8+. Seven to nine highly homologous variants formed a TCR beta motif that appeared characteristic of ankylosing spondylitis blood.

TCR beta libraries were made by quantitative 5'-RACE with molecular barcodes. MiXCR, applied by TCRdb to the 5' RACE reads, yields one record per CDR3 protein. The table lists 25,000 to 30,000 distinct CDR3 sequences, 4.5% to 5.5% of them singletons, with around 2% in the top ten. The receptor was isolated from a female donor with ankylosing spondylitis or in good health (not recorded which). The chain joins TRBV9 to TRBJ2-5, with 8 nucleotides matching TRBD2. The material sequenced was blood, either unsorted or a sorted T cell fraction (not recorded which). CDR3 sequence: CASSVGGGAGVGETQYF. The CDR3 coding sequence is TGTGCCAGCAGCGTAGGAGGTGGAGCGGGAGTAGGAGAGACCCAGTACTTC.